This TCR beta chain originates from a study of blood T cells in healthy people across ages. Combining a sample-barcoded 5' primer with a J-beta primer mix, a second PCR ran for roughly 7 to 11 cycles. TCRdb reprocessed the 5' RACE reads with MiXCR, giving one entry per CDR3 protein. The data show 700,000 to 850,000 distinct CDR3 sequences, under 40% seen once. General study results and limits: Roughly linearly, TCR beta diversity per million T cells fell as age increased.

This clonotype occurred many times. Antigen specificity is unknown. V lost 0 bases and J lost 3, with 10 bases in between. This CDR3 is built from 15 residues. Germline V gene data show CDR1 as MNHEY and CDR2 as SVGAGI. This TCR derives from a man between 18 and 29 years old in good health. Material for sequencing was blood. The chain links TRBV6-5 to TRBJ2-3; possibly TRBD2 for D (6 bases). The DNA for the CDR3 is TGTGCCAGCAGTTACTCGGCGGGAAGTACAGATACGCAGTATTTT. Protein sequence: CASSYSAGSTDTQYF.